The 26 T cell receptor beta chains in this list originate from one sample, sequenced in a study of T-cell reconstitution after alpha-beta-depleted transplantation in children. Unique molecular identifiers were built into the TCRbeta library. From the PCR reads, TCRdb called clonotypes with MiXCR, one entry per CDR3 protein. The data hold roughly 300,000 distinct CDR3 sequences, with around 10% observed a single time. Sequencing was performed on PBMCs from the stem cell graft donor, taken from the stem cell graft. The receptor source for this set is a human donor who donated a stem cell graft to a child with acute lymphoblastic leukemia.

This clonotype was observed a handful of times. The rearrangement uses TRBV18 and TRBJ2-2; 9 nucleotides align to TRBD2. The CDR3 runs to 16 residues. Germline V gives CDR1 KGHSH, CDR2 LQKENI. Unmatched junction bases numbered 2, after V lost 3 bases and J lost 0 bases. The CDR3 spells CASSPLAGTNTGELFF. DNA of the CDR3: TGTGCCAGCTCACCCCTAGCGGGAACGAACACCGGGGAGCTGTTTTTT.

The sample holds a few counts of this clonotype. The J gene is TRBJ2-3, the V gene TRBV20-1, with TRBD2 matching 7 bases. V was clipped by 7 bases and J by 6 bases; unmatched bases: 16. Germline CDR1 is DFQATT and CDR2 is SNEGSKA (reference sequence). The CDR3 is made up of 15 amino acids. DNA for the CDR3: TGCAGTGTGCAGCGGGGTAGCGGTGATCAGGATACGCAGTATTTT. Translation: CSVQRGSGDQDTQYF.

This clonotype was seen repeatedly, ten times or more. The chain couples TRBV12-3 or TRBV12-4 to TRBJ2-7; possibly TRBD1 or TRBD2 for D (5 bases each). There are 15 residues in the CDR3. The V end was cut by 4 bases, the J end by 2 bases, with 15 bases between. In DNA form, the CDR3 reads TGTGCCAGCAGTTCCCCCCGGGACGGCACCTACGAGCAGTACTTC. Amino acid sequence: CASSSPRDGTYEQYF.

The rearrangement links TRBV5-1 to TRBJ1-2; 7 nucleotides line up with TRBD1. The CDR3 is 13 amino acids. From germline, CDR1 is SGHRS and CDR2 YFSETQ. The V segment lost 5 bases and the J segment 6 bases; nucleotides outside the gene matches: 7. As DNA, the CDR3 is TGCGCCAGCAGTTCCGGGACAGAGAATGGCTACACCTTC. This sequence encodes CASSSGTENGYTF.

This clonotype has ten or more counts. The V and J genes are TRBV4-1 and TRBJ2-3; 10 nucleotides agree with TRBD1. This CDR3 region has 15 residues. J lost 4 bases, V lost 4 bases, and 5 bases had no gene match. Looked up from germline, CDR1 is MGHRA and CDR2 is YSYEKL. CDR3 loop: CASSPDRGVSDTQYF. In nucleotides, the CDR3 is TGCGCCAGCAGCCCGGACAGGGGGGTTTCAGATACGCAGTATTTT.

The chain carries TRBV4-2 and TRBJ2-3; a possible D gene is TRBD1 (6 bases). CDR1 is LGHNA, CDR2 YNFKEQ, per germline. Between the trimmed V and J ends, which lost 3 bases and 1 base, there was a span of 20 bases. The CDR3 contains 18 residues. For the CDR3, the DNA is TGTGCCAGCAGCCATCCAGGGGAAACGATGAAGGGCACAGATACGCAGTATTTT. Translating gives CASSHPGETMKGTDTQYF.

Concerning this clonotype: This sequence may be a read error, since a much larger clone differs from it by one base. This chain connects TRBV7-8 to TRBJ2-2, with 7 bases aligning to TRBD1. Germline trimming cut 5 bases from V and 6 bases from J; bases unmatched to any gene: 3. The CDR3 runs to 13 residues. Germline V gene sequence: CDR1 SGHVS, CDR2 FQNEAQ. Here the CDR3 reads CASSVDRAGELFF. CDR3 DNA sequence: TGTGCCAGCAGCGTTGACAGGGCCGGGGAGCTGTTTTTT.

V is TRBV20-1 and J is TRBJ1-1, with 7 bases lining up with TRBD1. Germline lookup yields CDR1 DFQATT and CDR2 SNEGSKA (reference sequence). The trim removed 3 bases at V and 1 base at J, leaving 2 bases unmatched. The CDR3 consists of 13 residues. CDR3 DNA sequence: TGCAGTGCTAGCCGGACAGGGAACACTGAAGCTTTCTTT. Translating it yields CSASRTGNTEAFF.

The J gene is TRBJ2-3, the V gene TRBV7-6; D may be TRBD2 (7 bases). Germline CDR1 and CDR2: SGHVS and FNYEAQ. V was shortened by 4 bases and J by 3 bases, with 17 bases between the two germline ends. The CDR3 consists of 16 residues. The CDR3 is CASSSREGGATDTQYF. In DNA, the CDR3 is TGTGCCAGCAGCTCACGAGAAGGGGGGGCAACAGATACGCAGTATTTT.

This clonotype has more than one count but fewer than ten. This sequence joins TRBV5-1 and TRBJ1-2, with 7 bases matching TRBD1. Trimming took 1 base from V and 8 from J; bases not matched to a gene: 8. The CDR3 contains 14 residues. CDR1 and CDR2 from the germline V gene are SGHRS and YFSETQ. The CDR3 protein is CASSLTTGDTGYTF. CDR3 in DNA: TGCGCCAGCAGCTTGACCACAGGGGATACCGGCTACACCTTC.

For this clonotype: A much larger clonotype is one base distant, so this may be a read error. V usage is TRBV4-3 and J usage is TRBJ2-7; 13 bases line up with TRBD2. V trimming: 7 bases; J trimming: 4 bases; junction bases outside the gene matches: 7. Germline V gives CDR1 LGHNA, CDR2 YSLEER. CDR3 length: 15 residues. This CDR3 is CASIQGTSGIYEQYF. In DNA form, the CDR3 reads TGCGCCAGCATCCAGGGGACTAGCGGGATATACGAGCAGTACTTC.

This sequence joins TRBV12-3 or TRBV12-4 and TRBJ2-7, with D unclear. V shed 4 bases and J shed 3 bases, with 16 bases lying between them. The CDR3 is 15 residues long. As DNA, the CDR3 is TGTGCCAGCAGTTCCTCCGGGCACCCTTACTACGAGCAGTACTTC. Its protein is CASSSSGHPYYEQYF.

This clonotype was seen a handful of times. This chain joins TRBV25-1 and TRBJ2-7; 8 nucleotides line up with TRBD1. The CDR3 loop spans 12 amino acids. Germline loops: CDR1 MGHDK, CDR2 SYGVNS. The V gene end was trimmed by 8 bases and the J gene end by 5 bases; junction bases not matched to a gene: 5. CDR3 protein: CASEGQVHEQYF. The CDR3 region has the DNA TGTGCCAGCGAGGGACAGGTCCACGAGCAGTACTTC.

The chain joins TRBV29-1 to TRBJ1-2; 10 nucleotides agree with TRBD1. Trimming cost V 5 bases and J 2 bases; bases outside gene matches: 14. The CDR3 has 17 amino acids. Germline V gives CDR1 SQVTM, CDR2 ANQGSEA. The CDR3 loop reads CSVQTVRTGGANYGYTF. The CDR3 DNA sequence: TGCAGCGTTCAGACCGTCAGGACAGGGGGAGCAAACTATGGCTACACCTTC.

The chain has TRBV28 and TRBJ2-2; D not resolved. V lost 7 bases and J lost 0, with 12 bases in between. CDR1 is MDHEN, CDR2 SYDVKM, per germline. This CDR3 comprises 15 residues. CDR3 DNA: TGTGCCAGCACTTGGGGTCTCGCGAACACCGGGGAGCTGTTTTTT. It is translated as CASTWGLANTGELFF.

This clonotype was found a few times. CDR3 residues: CASSSASTDTQYF. The CDR3 coding sequence is TGCGCCAGCAGCTCCGCTAGCACAGATACGCAGTATTTT. The V gene is TRBV5-1, the J gene TRBJ2-3, with D hard to call. Germline values: CDR1 SGHRS, CDR2 YFSETQ. The V gene lost 3 bases and the J gene lost 0 bases, with 5 bases spanning the gap. This CDR3 has 13 amino acids.

This clonotype was recorded a few times. The V gene is TRBV7-2, the J gene TRBJ2-1; TRBD2 matches at 10 bases. The junction had 5 bases not matched to a gene; V was cut back by 1 base and J by 8 bases. The CDR3 loop spans 15 amino acids. Germline CDR1 reads SGHTA; CDR2 reads FQGNSA. The CDR3: CASSLGAGGMDEQFF. The CDR3 DNA sequence: TGTGCCAGCAGCTTAGGAGCGGGAGGGATGGATGAGCAGTTCTTC.

This clonotype was seen repeatedly, ten times or more. The chain joins TRBV7-9 to TRBJ1-2; TRBD1 aligns across 8 bases. CDR1 and CDR2 from the germline V gene are SEHNR and FQNEAQ (reference sequence). With 6 bases clipped from V and 4 bases from J, the junction kept 7 bases outside the gene matches. The CDR3 runs 14 residues. Here the CDR3 reads CASSAGTGLYGYTF. In nucleotides, the CDR3 is TGTGCCAGCAGTGCCGGGACAGGCCTCTATGGCTACACCTTC.

This clonotype was seen at least ten times. The gene calls are TRBV9 and TRBJ1-1, with D tentatively TRBD1 (6 bases). V was pared by 6 bases and J by 1 base, with 13 bases between. Germline V lookup: CDR1 SGDLS, CDR2 YYNGEE. The CDR3 is 14 residues long. CDR3 nucleotides: TGTGCCAGCACCGGACAGATTACGAACACTGAAGCTTTCTTT. Translated, it gives CASTGQITNTEAFF.

Notes on this clonotype: This sequence may be a read error, since a much larger clone differs from it by one base. The chain has TRBV5-1 and TRBJ2-1; D not certain. The V end lost 6 bases, the J end lost 1 base, and 8 bases lay between the germline ends. CDR3 size: 13 residues. The germline V gene encodes CDR1 SGHRS and CDR2 YFSETQ. For the CDR3, the DNA is TGCGCCAGCACGAAAGTATCCTACAATGAGCAGTTCTTC. Its translation: CASTKVSYNEQFF.

Turning to this clonotype: The junction departs from germline at one end; a sequencing error may be responsible. The V and J genes are TRBV20-1 and TRBJ1-6; possible D gene TRBD1, 6 bases. CDR1 is DFQATT and CDR2 is SNEGSKA in the germline V gene (reference sequence). The length of the CDR3 is 15 residues. The CDR3 coding sequence is TGCAGTGCCCCCCTCACAGGGCGCGGAAATTCACCCCTCTACTTT. Protein product: CSAPLTGRGNSPLYF.

The chain has TRBV5-1 and TRBJ2-5; TRBD1 agrees at 7 bases. Germline V gene data show CDR1 as SGHRS and CDR2 as YFSETQ. This CDR3 spans 16 amino acids. V lost 4 bases and J lost 1; bases outside the gene matches: 10. CDR3 region: CASSGWAAGGQETQYF. In DNA form, the CDR3 reads TGCGCCAGCAGCGGCTGGGCTGCAGGGGGCCAAGAGACCCAGTACTTC. Using reference TRBV5-1 and TRBJ2-5 for the parts outside the CDR3, the full variable domain is KAGVTQTPRYLIKTRGQQVTLSCSPISGHRSVSWYQQTPGQGLQFLFEYFSETQRNKGNFPGRFSGRQFSNSRSEMNVSTLELGDSALYLCASSGWAAGGQETQYFGPGTRLLVL.

This clonotype was counted between two and nine times. CDR3 protein: CASSPMTGGDEKLFF. For the CDR3, the DNA is TGTGCCAGCTCACCAATGACAGGGGGTGATGAAAAACTGTTTTTT. V and J are TRBV18 and TRBJ1-4; 9 positions agree with TRBD1. This CDR3 is 15 amino acids long. Looked up from germline, CDR1 is KGHSH and CDR2 is LQKENI. The V gene end was trimmed by 2 bases and the J gene end by 6 bases; junction bases not matched to a gene: 4.

The chain employs TRBV10-3 and TRBJ1-1, with TRBD1 matching over 8 bases. Trimming cost V 2 bases and J 0 bases; bases outside gene matches: 5. Germline loops: CDR1 ENHRY, CDR2 SYGVKD. This CDR3 spans 16 amino acids. CDR3 DNA: TGTGCCATCAGTGAGGGACAGGGACCAATGAACACTGAAGCTTTCTTT. Protein sequence: CAISEGQGPMNTEAFF.

This clonotype came up a few times. The chain carries TRBV19 and TRBJ2-3; D not certain. CDR1 is LNHDA and CDR2 is SQIVND in the germline V gene (reference sequence). The CDR3 sequence is 15 residues long. Trimming pared 3 bases from V and 2 bases from J, leaving 12 bases between. Here the CDR3 DNA reads TGTGCCAGTAGTATTATTTCAGGATTCACAGATACGCAGTATTTT. Residues: CASSIISGFTDTQYF. The whole variable domain, filled in from reference TRBV19 and TRBJ2-3, reads DGGITQSPKYLFRKEGQNVTLSCEQNLNHDAMYWYRQDPGQGLRLIYYSQIVNDFQKGDIAEGYSVSREKKESFPLTVTSAQKNPTAFYLCASSIISGFTDTQYFGPGTRLTVL.

This clonotype was seen a few times. This chain uses TRBV7-2 with TRBJ2-1; weak D call: TRBD2 (6 bases). The CDR3 spans 15 residues. V was shortened by 5 bases and J by 3 bases, with 14 bases between the two germline ends. The germline V gene encodes CDR1 SGHTA and CDR2 FQGNSA. This CDR3 reads CASSLRRAGYNEQFF. The CDR3 DNA reads as TGTGCCAGCAGCCTCAGGAGGGCTGGCTACAATGAGCAGTTCTTC.